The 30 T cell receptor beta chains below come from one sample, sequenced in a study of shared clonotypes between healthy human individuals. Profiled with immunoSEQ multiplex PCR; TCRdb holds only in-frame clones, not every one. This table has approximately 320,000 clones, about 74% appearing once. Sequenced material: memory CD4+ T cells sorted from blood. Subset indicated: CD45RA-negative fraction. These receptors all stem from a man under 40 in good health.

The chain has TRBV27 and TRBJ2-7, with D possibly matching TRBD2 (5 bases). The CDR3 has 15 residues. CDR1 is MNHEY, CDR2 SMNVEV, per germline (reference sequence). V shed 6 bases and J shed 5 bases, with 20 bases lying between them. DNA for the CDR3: TGTGCCAGCAGCCTTAGGTTAGCATCGACTAACGAGCAGTACTTC. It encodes CASSLRLASTNEQYF.

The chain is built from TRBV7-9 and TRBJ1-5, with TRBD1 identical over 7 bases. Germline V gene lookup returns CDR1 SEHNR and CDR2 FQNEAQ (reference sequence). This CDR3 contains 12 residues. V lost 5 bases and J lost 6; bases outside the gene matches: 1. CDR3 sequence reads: CASSQGGQPQHF. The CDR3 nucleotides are TGTGCCAGCAGCCAGGGGGGTCAGCCCCAGCATTTT.

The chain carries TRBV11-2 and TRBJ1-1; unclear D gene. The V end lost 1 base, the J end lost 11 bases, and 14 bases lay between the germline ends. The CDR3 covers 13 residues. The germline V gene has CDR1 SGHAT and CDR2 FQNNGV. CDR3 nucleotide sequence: TGTGCCAGCAGCTTAGGAGGCCCCGGGTGGGCTTTCTTT. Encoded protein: CASSLGGPGWAFF.

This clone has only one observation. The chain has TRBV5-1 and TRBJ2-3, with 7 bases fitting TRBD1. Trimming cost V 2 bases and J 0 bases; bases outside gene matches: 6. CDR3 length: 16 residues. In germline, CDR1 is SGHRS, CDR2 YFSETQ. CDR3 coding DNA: TGCGCCAGCAGCTTCGACAGGGCCGCTAGCACAGATACGCAGTATTTT. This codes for CASSFDRAASTDTQYF.

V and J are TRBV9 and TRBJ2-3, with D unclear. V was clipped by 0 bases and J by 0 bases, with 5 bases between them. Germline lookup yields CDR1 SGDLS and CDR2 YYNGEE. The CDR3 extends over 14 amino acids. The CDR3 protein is CASSVVASTDTQYF. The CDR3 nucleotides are TGTGCCAGCAGCGTAGTTGCTAGCACAGATACGCAGTATTTT.

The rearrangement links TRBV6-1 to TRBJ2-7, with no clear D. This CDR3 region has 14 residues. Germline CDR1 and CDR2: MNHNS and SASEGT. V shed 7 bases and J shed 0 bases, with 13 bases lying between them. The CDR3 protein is CASKTLTSSYEQYF. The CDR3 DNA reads TGTGCCAGCAAAACTCTAACAAGCTCCTACGAGCAGTACTTC.

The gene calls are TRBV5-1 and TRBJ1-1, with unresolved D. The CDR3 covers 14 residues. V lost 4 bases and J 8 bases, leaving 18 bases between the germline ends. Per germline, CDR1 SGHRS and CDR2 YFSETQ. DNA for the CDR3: TGCGCCAGCAGCCTCGCCAGTTGGTACGAGGAAGCTTTCTTT. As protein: CASSLASWYEEAFF.

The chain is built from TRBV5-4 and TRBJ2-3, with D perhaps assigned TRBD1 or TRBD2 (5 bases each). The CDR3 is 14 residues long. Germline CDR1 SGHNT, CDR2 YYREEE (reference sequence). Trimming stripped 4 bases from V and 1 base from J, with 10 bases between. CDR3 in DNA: TGTGCCAGCAGCCAACTAGGGGGCACAGATACGCAGTATTTT. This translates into CASSQLGGTDTQYF.

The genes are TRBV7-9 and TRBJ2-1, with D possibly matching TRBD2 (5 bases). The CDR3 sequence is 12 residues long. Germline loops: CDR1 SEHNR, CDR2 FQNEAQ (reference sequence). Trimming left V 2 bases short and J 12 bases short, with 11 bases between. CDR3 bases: TGTGCCAGCAGCTTATCCGGGGATGGGCAGTTCTTC. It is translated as CASSLSGDGQFF.

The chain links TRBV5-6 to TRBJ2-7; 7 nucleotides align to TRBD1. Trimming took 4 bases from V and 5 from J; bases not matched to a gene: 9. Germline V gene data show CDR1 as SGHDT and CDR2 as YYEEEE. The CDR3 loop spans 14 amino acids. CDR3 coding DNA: TGTGCCAGCAGCGGACTGACAGGGCACCACGAGCAGTACTTC. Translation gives CASSGLTGHHEQYF.

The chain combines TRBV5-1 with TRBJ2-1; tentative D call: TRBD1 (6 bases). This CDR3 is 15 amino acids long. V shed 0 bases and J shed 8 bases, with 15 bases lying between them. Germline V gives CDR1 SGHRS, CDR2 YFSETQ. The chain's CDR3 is CASSLDFRGGDEQFF. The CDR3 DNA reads TGCGCCAGCAGCTTGGATTTCAGGGGTGGCGATGAGCAGTTCTTC.

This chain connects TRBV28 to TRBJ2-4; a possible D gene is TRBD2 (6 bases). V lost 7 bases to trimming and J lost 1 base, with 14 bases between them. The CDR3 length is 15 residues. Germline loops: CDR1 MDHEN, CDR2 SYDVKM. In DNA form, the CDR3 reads TGTGCCAGCACCGCAACTAGCTCCGCCAAAAACATTCAGTACTTC. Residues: CASTATSSAKNIQYF.

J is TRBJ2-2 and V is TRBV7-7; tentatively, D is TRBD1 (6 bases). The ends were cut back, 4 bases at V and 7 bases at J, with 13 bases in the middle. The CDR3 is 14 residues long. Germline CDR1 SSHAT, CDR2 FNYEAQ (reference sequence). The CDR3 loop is CASSSGTQNGELFF. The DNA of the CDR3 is TGTGCCAGCAGCTCCGGGACACAGAACGGGGAGCTGTTTTTT.

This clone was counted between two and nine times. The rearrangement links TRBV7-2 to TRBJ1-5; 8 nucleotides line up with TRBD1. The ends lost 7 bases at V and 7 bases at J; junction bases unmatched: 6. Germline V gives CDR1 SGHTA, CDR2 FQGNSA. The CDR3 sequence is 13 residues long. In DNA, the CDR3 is TGTGCCAGCACCCAGGACAGGGTACAGCCCCAGCATTTT. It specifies CASTQDRVQPQHF.

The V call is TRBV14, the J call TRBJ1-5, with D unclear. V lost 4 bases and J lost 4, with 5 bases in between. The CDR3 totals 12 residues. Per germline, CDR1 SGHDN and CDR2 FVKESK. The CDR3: CASSLPNQPQHF. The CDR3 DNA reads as TGTGCCAGCAGCCTACCAAATCAGCCCCAGCATTTT.

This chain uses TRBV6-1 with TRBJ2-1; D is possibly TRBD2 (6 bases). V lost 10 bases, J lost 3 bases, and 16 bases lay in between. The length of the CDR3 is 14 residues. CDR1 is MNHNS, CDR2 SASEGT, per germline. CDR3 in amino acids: CAIHPSGLYNEQFF. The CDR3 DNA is TGTGCCATACATCCGTCGGGACTCTACAATGAGCAGTTCTTC.

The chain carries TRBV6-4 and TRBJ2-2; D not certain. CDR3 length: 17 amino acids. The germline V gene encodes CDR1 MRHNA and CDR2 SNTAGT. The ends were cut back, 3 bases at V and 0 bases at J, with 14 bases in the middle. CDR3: CASSETPPGANTGELFF. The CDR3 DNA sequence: TGTGCCAGCAGTGAAACCCCCCCTGGGGCGAACACCGGGGAGCTGTTTTTT.

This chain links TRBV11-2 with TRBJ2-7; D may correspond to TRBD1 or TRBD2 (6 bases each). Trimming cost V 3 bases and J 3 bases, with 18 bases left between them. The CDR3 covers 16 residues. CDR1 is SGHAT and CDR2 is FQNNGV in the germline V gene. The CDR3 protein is CASSFERGASYYEQYF. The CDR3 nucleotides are TGTGCCAGCAGCTTTGAAAGGGGGGCGTCCTACTACGAGCAGTACTTC.

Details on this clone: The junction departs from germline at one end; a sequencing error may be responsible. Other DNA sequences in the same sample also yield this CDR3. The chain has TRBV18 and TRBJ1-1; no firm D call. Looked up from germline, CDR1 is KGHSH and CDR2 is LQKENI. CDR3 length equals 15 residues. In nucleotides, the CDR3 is TGTGCCAGCTCACCACGAGTGGAGGTTCGAACTGAGGCTTTCTTT. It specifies CASSPRVEVRTEAFF.

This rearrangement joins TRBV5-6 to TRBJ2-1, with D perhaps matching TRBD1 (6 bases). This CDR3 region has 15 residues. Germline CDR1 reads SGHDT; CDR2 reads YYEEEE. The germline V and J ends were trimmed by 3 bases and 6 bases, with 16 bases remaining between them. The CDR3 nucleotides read TGTGCCAGCAGCTGGTATTCCGTAGGGGGCAATGAGCAGTTCTTC. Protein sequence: CASSWYSVGGNEQFF.

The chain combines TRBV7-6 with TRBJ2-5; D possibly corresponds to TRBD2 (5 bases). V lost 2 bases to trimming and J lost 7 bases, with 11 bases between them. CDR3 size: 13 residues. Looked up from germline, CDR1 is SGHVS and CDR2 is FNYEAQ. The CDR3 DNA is TGTGCCAGCAGCTTAAAGGACTCGGGGACCCAGTACTTC. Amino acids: CASSLKDSGTQYF.

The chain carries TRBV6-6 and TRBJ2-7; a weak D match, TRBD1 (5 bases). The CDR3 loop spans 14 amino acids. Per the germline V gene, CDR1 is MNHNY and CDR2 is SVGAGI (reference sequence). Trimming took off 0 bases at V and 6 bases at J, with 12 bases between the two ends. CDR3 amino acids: CASSYSQASLEQYF. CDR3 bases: TGTGCCAGCAGTTACTCACAGGCGAGTCTCGAGCAGTACTTC.

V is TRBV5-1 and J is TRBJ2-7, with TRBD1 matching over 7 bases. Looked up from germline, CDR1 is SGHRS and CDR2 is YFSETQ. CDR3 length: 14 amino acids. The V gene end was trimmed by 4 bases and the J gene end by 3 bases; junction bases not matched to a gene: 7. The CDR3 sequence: CASSTPGQNYEQYF. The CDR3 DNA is TGCGCCAGCAGCACCCCGGGACAGAACTACGAGCAGTACTTC.

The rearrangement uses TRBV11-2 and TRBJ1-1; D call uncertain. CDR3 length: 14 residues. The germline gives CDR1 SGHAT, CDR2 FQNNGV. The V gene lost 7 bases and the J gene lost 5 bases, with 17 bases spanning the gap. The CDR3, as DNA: TGTGCCAGCACCTTGATGCAGGTTAAGACTGAAGCTTTCTTT. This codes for CASTLMQVKTEAFF.

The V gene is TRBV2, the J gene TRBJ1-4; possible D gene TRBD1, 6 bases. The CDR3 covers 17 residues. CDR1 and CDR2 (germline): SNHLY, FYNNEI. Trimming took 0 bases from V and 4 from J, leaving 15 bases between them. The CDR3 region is CASSEALQGSGNEKLFF. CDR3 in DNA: TGTGCCAGCAGTGAAGCGCTTCAGGGGAGCGGTAATGAAAAACTGTTTTTT.

The CDR3 nucleotides read TGTGCCAGCAGCCCTACTAGCCTAGAGACCCAGTACTTC. This sequence encodes CASSPTSLETQYF. The V call is TRBV5-5, the J call TRBJ2-5; TRBD2 is a possible D gene (6 bases). Trimming removed 4 bases from V and 4 bases from J, with 11 bases in between. Germline CDR1 is SGHKS and CDR2 is YYEKEE (reference sequence). This CDR3 has 13 residues.

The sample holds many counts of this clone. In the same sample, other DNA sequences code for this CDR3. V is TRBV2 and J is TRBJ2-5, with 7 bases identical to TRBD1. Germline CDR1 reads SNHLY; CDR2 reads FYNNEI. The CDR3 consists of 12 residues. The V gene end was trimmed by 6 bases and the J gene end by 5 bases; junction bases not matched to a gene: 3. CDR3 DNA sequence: TGTGCCAGCAGGACGACAGGGGAGACCCAGTACTTC. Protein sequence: CASRTTGETQYF. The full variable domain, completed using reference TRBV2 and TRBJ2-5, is EPEVTQTPSHQVTQMGQEVILRCVPISNHLYFYWYRQILGQKVEFLVSFYNNEISEKSEIFDDQFSVERPDGSNFTLKIRSTKLEDSAMYFCASRTTGETQYFGPGTRLLVL.

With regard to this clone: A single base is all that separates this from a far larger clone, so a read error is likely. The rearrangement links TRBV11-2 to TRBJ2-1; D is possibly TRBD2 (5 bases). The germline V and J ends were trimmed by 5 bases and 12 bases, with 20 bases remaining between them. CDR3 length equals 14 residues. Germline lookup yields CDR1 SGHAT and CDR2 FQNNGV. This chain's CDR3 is CASSRVGKGLGQFF. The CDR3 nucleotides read TGTGCCAGCAGCCGAGTGGGAAAAGGACTTGGGCAGTTCTTC.

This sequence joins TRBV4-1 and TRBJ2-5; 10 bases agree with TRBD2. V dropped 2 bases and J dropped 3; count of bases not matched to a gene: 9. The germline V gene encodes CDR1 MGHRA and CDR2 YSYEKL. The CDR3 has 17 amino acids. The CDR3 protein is CASSQPIGLADEETQYF. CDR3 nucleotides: TGCGCCAGCAGCCAACCCATCGGACTAGCGGATGAAGAGACCCAGTACTTC.

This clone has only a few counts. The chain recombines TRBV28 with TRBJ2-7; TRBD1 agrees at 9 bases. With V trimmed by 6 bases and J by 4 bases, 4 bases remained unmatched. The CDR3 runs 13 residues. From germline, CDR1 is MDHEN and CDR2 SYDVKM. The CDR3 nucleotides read TGTGCCAGCAGCCGCGGGACAGGGTACGAGCAGTACTTC. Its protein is CASSRGTGYEQYF.